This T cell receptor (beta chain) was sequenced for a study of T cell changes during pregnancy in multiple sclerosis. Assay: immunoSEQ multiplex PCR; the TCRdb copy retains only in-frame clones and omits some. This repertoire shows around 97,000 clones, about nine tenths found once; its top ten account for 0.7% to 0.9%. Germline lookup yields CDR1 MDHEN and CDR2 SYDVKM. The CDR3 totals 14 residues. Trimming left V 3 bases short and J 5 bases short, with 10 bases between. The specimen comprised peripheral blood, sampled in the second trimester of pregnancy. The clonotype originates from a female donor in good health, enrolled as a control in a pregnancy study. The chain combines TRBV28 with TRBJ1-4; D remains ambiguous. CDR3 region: CASSFRRVNEKLFF. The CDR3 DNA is TGTGCCAGCAGTTTCCGTCGAGTCAATGAAAAACTGTTTTTT.